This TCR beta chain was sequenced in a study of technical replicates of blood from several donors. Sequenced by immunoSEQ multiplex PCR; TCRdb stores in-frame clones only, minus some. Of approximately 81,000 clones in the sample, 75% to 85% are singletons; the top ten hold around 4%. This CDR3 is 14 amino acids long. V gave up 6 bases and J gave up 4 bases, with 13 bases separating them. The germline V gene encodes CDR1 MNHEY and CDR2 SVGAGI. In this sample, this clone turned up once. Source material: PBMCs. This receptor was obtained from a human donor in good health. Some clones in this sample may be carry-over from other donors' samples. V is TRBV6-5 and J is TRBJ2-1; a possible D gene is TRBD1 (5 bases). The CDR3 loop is CASRTLQEYNEQFF. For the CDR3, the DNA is TGTGCCAGCAGGACTTTACAGGAGTACAATGAGCAGTTCTTC.